The sequence of this T cell receptor (beta chain) was determined in a study of blood T cell repertoires in COVID-19 (TCRdb year 2020). Notes on the research overall: The collaborator samples originated in the United States, Italy and Spain and spanned the acute and convalescent phases of COVID-19. The prospective study material was composed of cDNA or gDNA derived from T cells, B-cell-depleted T cells, or PBMCs. The dataset comprised deeply sampled blood TCRbeta repertoires from subjects exposed to, actively infected with, or recovered from COVID-19. The repertoires were made available in a free public database intended to serve as a resource for research on the immune response to SARS-CoV-2. The samples were drawn from two sources: the first 160 participants of the ongoing ImmuneRACE study, and fewer than 1,500 subjects contributed by 6 global collaborators. Sample metadata almost always included a de-identified subject ID, COVID-19 status, age in years and sex. Where available, HLA class I and class II types were obtained from metadata supplied by the sample provider rather than from assay-based typing.

TCRbeta CDR3 regions were amplified from genomic DNA using the immunoSEQ Assay, a bias-controlled multiplex PCR. Per the original workflow: Within the assay, amplification of reference gene primers was used to estimate how many nucleated cells each sample contained. To quantify the absolute abundance of each unique TCRbeta CDR3 rearrangement, sequence reads were collapsed and filtered. Productive Simpson clonality was computed per sample as the square root of Simpson's diversity index over productive rearrangements. TCRdb re-hosts the immuneACCESS table, in-frame sequences only. Its copies lack some clones; in the studies checked, an unresolved V gene accounts for under half of them, and the cause for the rest is not known. V and J calls and clone size are those listed in that table; D and trimming were worked out from the DNA. Here the sample has around 300,000 clones; around 83% occur a single time. The ten top clones hold just under 3% of the sample.

Collaborating institutions collected whole blood in K2EDTA tubes following their own protocols. For TCRbeta analysis, collaborator samples were shipped as frozen whole blood, as isolated PBMCs, or as DNA extracted from either sample type. This clone came up once. Its antigen target is currently unknown. Base qualities are not at hand, and no much larger clone is one base apart. Study-wide conclusions, independent of this receptor: How much clinical and demographic metadata was included differed by source and by participant, and the metadata was provided uncurated.

Taken from the germline V gene, the CDR1 and CDR2 loops are LGHNA and YSLEER. The CDR3 measures 16 amino acids from cysteine to phenylalanine. Of the read, only the CDR3 DNA is kept; its 48 bases are in frame from base 1. Trimming takes 0 bases from V and 3 bases from J, and the germline ends sit 13 bases apart. Sample: peripheral blood. The receptor comes from a man aged 30 to 39 with active or convalescent COVID-19. The V and J genes are TRBV4-3 and TRBJ2-3; matching of 6 bases hints at TRBD2 as the D gene. At the DNA level, the sequence is TGCGCCAGCAGCCAAGATCGGGGAGGCTGGACAGATACGCAGTATTTT. Its product reads: CASSQDRGGWTDTQYF.